The 13 T cell receptor beta chains in this list originate from one sample, sequenced in a study of T cells in Graves' hyperthyroidism and ophthalmopathy. Researchers amplified the TCR beta CDR3 regions from RNA transcripts. When the TCR CDR3 underwent first-round RT-PCR, the HTBI primer set was used. From the multiplex PCR reads, TCRdb called clonotypes with MiXCR, one entry per CDR3 protein. The sample consists of hundreds of thousands of distinct CDR3 sequences, less than 45% of them appearing once. The sample comprised peripheral blood or thyroid tissue (not recorded which). The receptors stem from an adult man with Graves' disease, either hyperthyroidism or ophthalmopathy (not recorded which).

The V call is TRBV2, the J call TRBJ1-4; no clear D. V shed 8 bases and J shed 7 bases, with 14 bases lying between them. CDR3 size: 13 residues. CDR1 is SNHLY, CDR2 FYNNEI, per germline. The CDR3: CASDRSNTEKLFF. CDR3 DNA sequence: TGTGCCAGCGACCGATCCAACACTGAAAAACTGTTTTTT.

A note on this clonotype: Mismatch with germline at one junction end may stem from a read error. The chain is built from TRBV5-5 and TRBJ1-2, with D possibly TRBD1 on 6 matching bases. The CDR3 is 15 amino acids. CDR1 SGHKS and CDR2 YYEKEE come from the germline V gene (reference sequence). The chain's CDR3 is CASSYEDRPLYGYTF. The CDR3 DNA is TGCGCCAGCAGTTATGAGGACAGACCTCTCTATGGCTACACCTTC.

This rearrangement joins TRBV11-2 to TRBJ2-2, with D hard to call. Germline loops: CDR1 SGHAT, CDR2 FQNNGV. The V gene lost 10 bases and the J gene lost 5 bases, with 23 bases spanning the gap. The CDR3 consists of 16 residues. CDR3 nucleotides: TGTGCCACCAGTGATTTTAGGACCGAGCCAACCGGGGAGCTGTTTTTT. This sequence encodes CATSDFRTEPTGELFF.

This clonotype was detected ten times or more. The chain combines TRBV4-1 with TRBJ1-6, with 9 positions matching TRBD1. CDR3 length: 16 amino acids. J was trimmed by 10 bases and V by 1 base; bases with no gene match: 8. In germline, CDR1 is MGHRA, CDR2 YSYEKL. The CDR3 reads CASSQGRGQGESPLHF. The CDR3 nucleotides read TGCGCCAGCAGCCAAGGAAGGGGACAGGGAGAATCACCCCTCCACTTT.

The table lists this clonotype with a few counts. This sequence joins TRBV19 and TRBJ1-5, with 9 bases that match TRBD1. The CDR3 has 14 residues. J was trimmed by 7 bases and V by 4 bases; bases with no gene match: 5. Germline V gene sequence: CDR1 LNHDA, CDR2 SQIVND (reference sequence). The CDR3: CASSTTGGGQPQHF. The CDR3, as DNA: TGTGCCAGTAGTACGACAGGGGGGGGACAGCCCCAGCATTTT.

The rearrangement uses TRBV7-9 and TRBJ2-2; TRBD1 agrees at 7 bases. J was trimmed by 8 bases and V by 5 bases; bases with no gene match: 14. Germline CDR1 reads SEHNR; CDR2 reads FQNEAQ (reference sequence). The CDR3 spans 16 residues. CDR3 DNA: TGTGCCAGCAGCATTGCCGGGACAGACGTCCCTGGGGAGCTGTTTTTT. Protein sequence: CASSIAGTDVPGELFF.

On this clonotype itself: In this CDR3 the conserved last residue, phenylalanine or tryptophan, is missing, so a read error is likely. The limits of the CDR3 on the DNA are not certain, so only TCRdb's listed CDR3 is given. The J gene is TRBJ1-4, the V gene TRBV4-2; the DNA was not compared with TRBD1, the D call given in the table. The CDR3 is made up of 11 amino acids, end residues included. In germline, CDR1 is LGHNA, CDR2 YNFKEQ. The chain's CDR3 is CASSPSGTTYY.

The rearrangement uses TRBV2 and TRBJ1-5; D not certain. The CDR3 has 11 residues. V was shortened by 4 bases and J by 9 bases, with 7 bases between the two germline ends. Germline CDR1 reads SNHLY; CDR2 reads FYNNEI. CDR3 in amino acids: CASSGSGPQHF. CDR3 DNA: TGTGCCAGCAGTGGGTCGGGGCCCCAGCATTTT.

Points on this clonotype: The junction differs from germline at one of its ends, possibly a read error. The chain employs TRBV7-7 and TRBJ1-1; no clear D. Germline V gene data show CDR1 as SSHAT and CDR2 as FNYEAQ (reference sequence). This CDR3 has 19 amino acids. In DNA form, the CDR3 reads TGTGCTAGCAGCTTAGCGTCGGGCAGGTTGCCAATCTCGAACACTGAAGCTTTCTTT. This translates into CASSLASGRLPISNTEAFF.

Concerning this clonotype itself: Germline and junction disagree at one end, which may indicate a read error. The V and J genes are TRBV6-5 and TRBJ1-6; a possible D gene is TRBD1 (5 bases). The CDR3 consists of 16 residues. Germline assignment: CDR1 MNHEY and CDR2 SVGAGI. CDR3 DNA: TGTGCCATCAGTTACTCGAGGGGCAGGGTTGGGTTACCCCTCCACTTT. Translated, it gives CAISYSRGRVGLPLHF.

The chain uses TRBV15 and TRBJ1-5; 8 bases agree with TRBD1. There are 14 residues in the CDR3. Germline CDR1 is LNHNV and CDR2 is YYDKDF (reference sequence). With V trimmed by 3 bases and J by 7 bases, 5 bases remained unmatched. In nucleotides, the CDR3 is TGTGCCACCAGCAGCCCCCGGACAGGGCAGCCCCAGCATTTT. Protein sequence: CATSSPRTGQPQHF.

This clonotype was recorded at least ten times. The chain carries TRBV20-1 and TRBJ1-5; a weak D match, TRBD1 (6 bases). The length of the CDR3 is 13 residues. The V gene lost 2 bases and the J gene lost 3 bases, with 8 bases spanning the gap. Germline-derived CDR1 and CDR2 are DFQATT and SNEGSKA (reference sequence). This chain's CDR3 is CSARRDTNQPQHF. The CDR3 DNA is TGCAGTGCTAGACGGGACACCAATCAGCCCCAGCATTTT.

This clonotype was seen at least ten times. This sequence joins TRBV7-2 and TRBJ1-3; D gene unclear. There are 16 residues in the CDR3. Germline CDR1 SGHTA, CDR2 FQGNSA. V lost 1 base to trimming and J lost 0 bases, with 10 bases between them. CDR3 region: CASSLGPTYSGNTIYF. CDR3 sequence (DNA): TGTGCCAGCAGCTTAGGTCCCACGTACTCTGGAAACACCATATATTTT. The full variable domain, completed using reference TRBV7-2 and TRBJ1-3, is GAGVSQSPSNKVTEKGKDVELRCDPISGHTALYWYRQSLGQGLEFLIYFQGNSAPDKSGLPSDRFSAERTGGSVSTLTIQRTQQEDSAVYLCASSLGPTYSGNTIYFGEGSWLTVV.